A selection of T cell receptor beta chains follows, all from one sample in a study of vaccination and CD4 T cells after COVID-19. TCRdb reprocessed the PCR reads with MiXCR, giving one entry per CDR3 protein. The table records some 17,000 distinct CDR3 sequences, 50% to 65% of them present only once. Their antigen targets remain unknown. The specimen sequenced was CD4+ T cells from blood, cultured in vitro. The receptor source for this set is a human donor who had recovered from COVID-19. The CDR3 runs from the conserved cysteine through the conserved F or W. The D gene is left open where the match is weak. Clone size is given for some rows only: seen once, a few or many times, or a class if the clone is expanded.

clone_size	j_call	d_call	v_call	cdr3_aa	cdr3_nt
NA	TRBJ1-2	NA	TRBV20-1	CSARDWTYGYTF	TGCAGTGCTAGAGACTGGACCTATGGCTACACCTTC
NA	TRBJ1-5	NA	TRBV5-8	CASRRSAEQPQHF	TGTGCCAGCAGGAGGAGTGCGGAGCAGCCCCAGCATTTT
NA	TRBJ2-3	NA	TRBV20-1	CSASGNPSTDTQYF	TGCAGTGCTAGCGGGAACCCTAGCACAGATACGCAGTATTTT
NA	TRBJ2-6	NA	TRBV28	CASRESDGTSGANVLTF	TGTGCCAGCAGGGAGTCGGACGGAACCTCTGGGGCCAACGTCCTGACTTTC
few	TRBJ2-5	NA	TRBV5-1	CASSPAGTRGETQYF	TGCGCCAGCAGCCCGGCCGGCACTAGGGGAGAGACCCAGTACTTC
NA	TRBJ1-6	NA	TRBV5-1	CASSEQYNSPLHF	TGCGCCAGCAGCGAACAGTATAATTCACCCCTCCACTTT
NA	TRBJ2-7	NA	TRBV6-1	CASSAPPPDEQYF	TGTGCCAGCAGTGCCCCGCCGCCGGACGAGCAGTACTTC
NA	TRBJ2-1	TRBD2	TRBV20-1	CSASMSSGGAPGIYDEQFF	TGCAGTGCTAGCATGTCCAGCGGGGGGGCCCCCGGCATTTACGATGAGCAGTTCTTC
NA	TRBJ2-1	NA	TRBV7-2	CASSPRVRGYNEQFF	TGTGCCAGCAGCCCCCGGGTGCGAGGGTACAATGAGCAGTTCTTC
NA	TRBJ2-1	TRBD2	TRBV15	CATSSVSGGNNEQFF	TGTGCCACCAGCAGTGTTAGCGGGGGGAACAATGAGCAGTTCTTC
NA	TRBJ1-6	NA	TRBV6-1	CASSELGGPGDSPLHF	TGTGCCAGCAGTGAATTGGGGGGGCCTGGAGATTCACCCCTCCACTTT
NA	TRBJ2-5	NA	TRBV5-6	CASSLGWETQYF	TGTGCCAGCAGCTTGGGATGGGAGACCCAGTACTTC
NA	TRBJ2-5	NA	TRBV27	CASSLFGSRAETQYF	TGTGCCAGCAGTTTATTCGGCAGCCGGGCGGAGACCCAGTACTTC
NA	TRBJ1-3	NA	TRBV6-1	CASRATGPGNTIYF	TGTGCCAGCAGAGCAACAGGGCCTGGAAACACCATATATTTT
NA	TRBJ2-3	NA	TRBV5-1	CASSLGGTTDTQYF	TGCGCCAGCAGTTTGGGCGGGACCACAGATACGCAGTATTTT
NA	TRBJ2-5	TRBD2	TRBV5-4	CASSFSGVGETQYF	TGTGCCAGCAGCTTCAGCGGGGTCGGAGAGACCCAGTACTTC
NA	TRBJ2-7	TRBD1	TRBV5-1	CASSGTGNYEQYF	TGCGCCAGCAGCGGGACAGGAAACTACGAGCAGTACTTC
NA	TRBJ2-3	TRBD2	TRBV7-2	CASSSGLAGGSDTQYF	TGTGCCAGCAGCTCGGGACTAGCGGGAGGATCAGATACGCAGTATTTT
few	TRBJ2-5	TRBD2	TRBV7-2	CASSLSSGRPETQYF	TGTGCCAGCAGCTTGTCTAGCGGTCGTCCCGAGACCCAGTACTTC
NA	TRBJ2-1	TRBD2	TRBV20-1	CSAISGTNNNEQFF	TGCAGTGCCATCTCCGGGACTAACAACAATGAGCAGTTCTTC
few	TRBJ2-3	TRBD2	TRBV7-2	CASSLVGGDTQYF	TGTGCCAGCAGCTTAGTGGGAGGGGATACGCAGTATTTT
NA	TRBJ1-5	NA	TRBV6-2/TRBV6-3	CASSYQGIQPQHF	TGTGCCAGCAGTTACCAGGGGATTCAGCCCCAGCATTTT
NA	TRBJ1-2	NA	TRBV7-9	CASSTALIYGYTF	TGTGCCAGCAGTACGGCCCTCATCTATGGCTACACCTTC
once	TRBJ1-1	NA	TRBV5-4	CARGERAVNTEAFF	TGTGCCAGGGGAGAAAGGGCAGTGAACACTGAAGCTTTCTTT
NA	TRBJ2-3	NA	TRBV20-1	CSARERGPTDTQYF	TGCAGTGCTAGAGAGCGGGGCCCTACAGATACGCAGTATTTT
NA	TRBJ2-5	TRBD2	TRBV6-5	CASSLLAGGEETQYF	TGTGCCAGCAGCTTACTAGCGGGAGGAGAAGAGACCCAGTACTTC
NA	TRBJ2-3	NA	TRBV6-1	CASSTGTTDTQYF	TGTGCCAGCAGTACAGGTACCACAGATACGCAGTATTTT
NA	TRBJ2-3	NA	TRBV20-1	CSASRGGTDTQYF	TGCAGTGCTAGCAGGGGAGGGACAGATACGCAGTATTTT
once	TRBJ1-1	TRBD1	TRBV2	CASSGQGMTEAFF	TGTGCCAGCAGCGGACAGGGGATGACTGAAGCTTTCTTT
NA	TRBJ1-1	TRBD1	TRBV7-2	CASRPGGSVTEAFF	TGTGCCAGCAGGCCAGGGGGCTCCGTCACTGAAGCTTTCTTT
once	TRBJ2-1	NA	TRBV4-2	CASSQVYNYNEQFF	TGTGCCAGCAGCCAAGTTTACAACTACAATGAGCAGTTCTTC
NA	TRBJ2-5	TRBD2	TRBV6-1	CASSKTEAGGRETQYF	TGTGCCAGCAGTAAAACTGAAGCGGGGGGCCGAGAGACCCAGTACTTC
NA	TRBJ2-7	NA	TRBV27	CASSLGPDPGSGYEQYF	TGTGCCAGCAGTTTAGGCCCTGACCCAGGATCCGGCTACGAGCAGTACTTC
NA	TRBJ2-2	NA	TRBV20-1	CSARAGRVTGELFF	TGCAGTGCTAGGGCGGGGCGGGTCACCGGGGAGCTGTTTTTT
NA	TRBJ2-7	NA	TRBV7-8	CASSLGGVLYEQYF	TGTGCCAGCAGCTTAGGGGGGGTCCTCTACGAGCAGTACTTC
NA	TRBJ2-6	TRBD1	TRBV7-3	CASTGRQGAFLSGANALTF	TGTGCCAGCACCGGAAGACAGGGGGCATTCCTCTCTGGGGCCAACGCCCTGACTTTC
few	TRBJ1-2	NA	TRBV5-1	CASSLAENYGYTF	TGCGCCAGCAGCTTGGCCGAAAACTATGGCTACACCTTC
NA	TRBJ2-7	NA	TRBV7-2	CASSLVGPRAESSYEQYF	TGTGCCAGCAGCTTAGTAGGCCCTAGAGCGGAGAGCTCCTACGAGCAGTACTTC
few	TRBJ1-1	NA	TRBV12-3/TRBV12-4	CASSLLARDTEAFF	TGTGCCAGCAGCCTCCTCGCTCGGGACACTGAAGCTTTCTTT
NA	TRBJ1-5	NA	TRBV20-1	CSATPALNQPQHF	TGCAGTGCAACACCGGCGCTCAATCAGCCCCAGCATTTT
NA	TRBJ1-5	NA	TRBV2	CASSGGSGNQPQHF	TGTGCCAGCAGTGGCGGTTCGGGCAATCAGCCCCAGCATTTT
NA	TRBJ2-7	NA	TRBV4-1	CASSQVVLFLSSYEQYF	TGCGCCAGCAGCCAAGTAGTGCTATTTCTAAGCTCCTACGAGCAGTACTTC
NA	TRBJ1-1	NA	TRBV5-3	CARSLVVAVPGVDCDANTEAFF	TGTGCCAGAAGCTTGGTAGTCGCGGTTCCAGGGGTGGATTGTGATGCGAACACTGAAGCTTTCTTT
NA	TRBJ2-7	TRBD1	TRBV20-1	CSARDRQGNYEQYF	TGCAGTGCTAGGGACCGACAGGGGAACTACGAGCAGTACTTC
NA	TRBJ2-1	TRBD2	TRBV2	CASGNGLASNEQFF	TGTGCCAGCGGTAATGGACTAGCGTCCAATGAGCAGTTCTTC
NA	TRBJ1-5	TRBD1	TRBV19	CASRRTGSNQPQHF	TGTGCCAGTAGGCGGACAGGGAGTAATCAGCCCCAGCATTTT
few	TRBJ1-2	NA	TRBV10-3	CAISDEGRANYGYTF	TGTGCCATCAGTGATGAGGGCAGGGCTAACTATGGCTACACCTTC
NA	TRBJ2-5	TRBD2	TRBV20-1	CSARDLSSGGSQETQYF	TGCAGTGCTAGAGATCTCTCTAGCGGGGGATCCCAAGAGACCCAGTACTTC
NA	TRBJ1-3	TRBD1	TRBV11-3	CASSSGGSGNTIYF	TGTGCCAGCAGCTCAGGGGGCTCTGGAAACACCATATATTTT
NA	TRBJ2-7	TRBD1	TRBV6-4	CASRHPPSDRVYEQYF	TGTGCCAGCAGACACCCACCCTCGGACAGGGTCTACGAGCAGTACTTC
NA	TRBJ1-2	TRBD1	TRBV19	CASSTPTQGDYSYTF	TGTGCCAGTAGTACCCCTACACAGGGGGATTATAGCTACACCTTC
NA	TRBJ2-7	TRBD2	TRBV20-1	CSASGPGLAGEGYEQYF	TGCAGTGCTAGTGGACCGGGACTAGCGGGAGAAGGCTACGAGCAGTACTTC
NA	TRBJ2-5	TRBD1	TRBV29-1	CSVTRGTGREETQYF	TGCAGCGTAACCCGAGGGACAGGGAGAGAAGAGACCCAGTACTTC
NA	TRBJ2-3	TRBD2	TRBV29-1	CSVGGSGGASTDTQYF	TGCAGCGTTGGTGGTAGCGGGGGGGCAAGCACAGATACGCAGTATTTT
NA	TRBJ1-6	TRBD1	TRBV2	CASNGQGGGSVDSPLHF	TGTGCCAGCAATGGACAGGGGGGAGGGTCGGTGGATTCACCCCTCCACTTT
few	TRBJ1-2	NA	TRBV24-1	CATSESGRTSYGYTF	TGTGCCACCAGTGAGTCGGGACGGACCAGCTATGGCTACACCTTC
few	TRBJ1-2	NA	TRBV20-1	CSARGSSYGYTF	TGCAGTGCTCGGGGATCTTCCTATGGCTACACCTTC
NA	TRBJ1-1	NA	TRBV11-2	CASSLEPDGGRAFF	TGTGCCAGCAGCTTAGAACCGGACGGTGGGAGAGCTTTCTTT
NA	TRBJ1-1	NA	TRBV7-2	CASSLDTEAFF	TGTGCCAGCAGCCTGGACACTGAAGCTTTCTTT